This T cell receptor (beta chain) was sequenced in a study of beta chain features in type 1 diabetes. Overall study context: The study examined about 110,000,000 sorted cells across all samples. Study-wide findings and caveats: cDNA-based sequencing might over-represent cells highly expressing TCR. In all four CD4+ subsets, TCRB CDR3 length was significantly, moderately reduced in type 1 diabetes.

The V gene end was trimmed by 4 bases and the J gene end by 4 bases; junction bases not matched to a gene: 9. CDR3 length equals 16 residues. Per germline, CDR1 LNHDA and CDR2 SQIVND (reference sequence). Sequencing targeted expressed TCRB transcripts, as all isolated RNA had been reverse transcribed. Sequencing was performed with immunoSEQ multiplex PCR; in TCRdb, only in-frame clones are kept and a portion is missing. This table holds about 360,000 clones, roughly an eighth found once. Of note for this clone: Its antigen is unknown.

The sequence derives from a man between 18 and 29 years old in good health. Sequences were obtained from naive CD4+ T cells from blood. The rearrangement links TRBV19 to TRBJ2-3, with 9 bases matching TRBD2. The DNA for the CDR3 is TGTGCCAGTAGTACCATAGCGGGAGTAATGGCAGATACGCAGTATTTT. It specifies CASSTIAGVMADTQYF.